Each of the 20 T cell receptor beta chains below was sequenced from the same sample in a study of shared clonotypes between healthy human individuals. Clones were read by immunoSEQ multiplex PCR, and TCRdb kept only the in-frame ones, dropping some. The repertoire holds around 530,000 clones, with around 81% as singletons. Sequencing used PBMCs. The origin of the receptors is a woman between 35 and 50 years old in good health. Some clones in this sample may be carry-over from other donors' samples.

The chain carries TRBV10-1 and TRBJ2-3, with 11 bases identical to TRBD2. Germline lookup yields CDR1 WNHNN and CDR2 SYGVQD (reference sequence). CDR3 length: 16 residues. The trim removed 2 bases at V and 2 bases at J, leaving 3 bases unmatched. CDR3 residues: CASSEGTSGYTDTQYF. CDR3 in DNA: TGCGCCAGCAGTGAGGGGACTAGCGGCTACACAGATACGCAGTATTTT.

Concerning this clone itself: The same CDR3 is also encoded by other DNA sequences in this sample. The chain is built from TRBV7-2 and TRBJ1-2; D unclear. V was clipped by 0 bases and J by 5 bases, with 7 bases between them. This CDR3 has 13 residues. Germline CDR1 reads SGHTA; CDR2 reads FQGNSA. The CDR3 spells CASSLAGSYGYTF. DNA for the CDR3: TGTGCCAGCAGCTTAGCGGGTTCTTATGGCTACACCTTC.

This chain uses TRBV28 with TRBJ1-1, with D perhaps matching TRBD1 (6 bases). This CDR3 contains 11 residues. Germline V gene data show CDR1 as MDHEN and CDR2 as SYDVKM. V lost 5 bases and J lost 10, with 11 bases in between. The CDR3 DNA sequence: TGTGCCAGCAGTCCCGGACAGCGAGCTTTCTTT. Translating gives CASSPGQRAFF.

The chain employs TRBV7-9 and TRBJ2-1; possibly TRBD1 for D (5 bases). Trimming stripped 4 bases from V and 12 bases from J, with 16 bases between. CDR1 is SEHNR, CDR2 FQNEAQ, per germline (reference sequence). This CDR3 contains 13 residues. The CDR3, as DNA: TGTGCCAGCAGCTCTAGTGGGCTCCAGGGGCAGTTCTTC. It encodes CASSSSGLQGQFF.

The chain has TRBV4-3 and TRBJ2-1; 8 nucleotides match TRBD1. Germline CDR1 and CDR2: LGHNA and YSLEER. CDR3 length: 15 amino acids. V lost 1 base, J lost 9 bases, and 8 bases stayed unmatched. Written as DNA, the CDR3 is TGCGCCAGCAGCCAAGCTCCCCCAGGGGGCTTTGAGCAGTTCTTC. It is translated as CASSQAPPGGFEQFF.

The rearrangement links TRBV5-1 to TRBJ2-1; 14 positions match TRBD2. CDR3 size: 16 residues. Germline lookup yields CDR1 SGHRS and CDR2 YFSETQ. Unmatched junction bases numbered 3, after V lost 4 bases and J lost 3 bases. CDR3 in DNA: TGCGCCAGCAGCCGACTAGCGGGAGGGGTCTACAATGAGCAGTTCTTC. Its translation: CASSRLAGGVYNEQFF.

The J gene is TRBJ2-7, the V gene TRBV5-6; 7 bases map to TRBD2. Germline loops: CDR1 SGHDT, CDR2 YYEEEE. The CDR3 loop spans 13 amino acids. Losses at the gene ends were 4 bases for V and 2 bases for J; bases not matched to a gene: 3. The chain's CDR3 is CASSAGLAYEQYF. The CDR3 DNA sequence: TGTGCCAGCAGCGCCGGACTAGCCTACGAGCAGTACTTC.

The CDR3 DNA reads TGTGCCAGCAGGGGCGGACAGGTTAGCAATCAGCCCCAGCATTTT. Its translation is CASRGGQVSNQPQHF. V gene TRBV28 combines with J gene TRBJ1-5, with TRBD1 matching over 7 bases. The germline CDR1 and CDR2 sequences are MDHEN and SYDVKM. V lost 6 bases and J lost 0; bases outside the gene matches: 5. This CDR3 region has 15 residues.

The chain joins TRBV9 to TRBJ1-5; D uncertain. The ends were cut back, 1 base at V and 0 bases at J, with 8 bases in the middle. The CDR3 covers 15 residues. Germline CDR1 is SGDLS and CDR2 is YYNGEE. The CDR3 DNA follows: TGTGCCAGCAGCGTAAGGAGTATTAGCAATCAGCCCCAGCATTTT. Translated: CASSVRSISNQPQHF.

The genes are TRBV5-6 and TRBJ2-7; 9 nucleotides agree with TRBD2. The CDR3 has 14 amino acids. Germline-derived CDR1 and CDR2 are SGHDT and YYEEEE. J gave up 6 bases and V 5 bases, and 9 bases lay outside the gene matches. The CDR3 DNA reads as TGTGCCAGCAGGCAAGCGGGGGGATCCCCCGAGCAGTACTTC. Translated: CASRQAGGSPEQYF.

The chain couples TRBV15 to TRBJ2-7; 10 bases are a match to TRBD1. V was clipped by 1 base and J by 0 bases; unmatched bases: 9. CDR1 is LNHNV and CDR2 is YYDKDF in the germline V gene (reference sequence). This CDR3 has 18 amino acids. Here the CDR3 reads CATSRVVVGDRGSYEQYF. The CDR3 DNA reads TGTGCCACCAGCAGAGTAGTGGTGGGGGACAGGGGCTCCTACGAGCAGTACTTC.

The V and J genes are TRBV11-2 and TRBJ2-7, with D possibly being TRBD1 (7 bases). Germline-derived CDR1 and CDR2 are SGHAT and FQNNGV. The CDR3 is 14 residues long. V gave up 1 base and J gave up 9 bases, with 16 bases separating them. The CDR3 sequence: CASSLAGLPGGQYF. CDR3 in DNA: TGTGCCAGCAGCTTAGCCGGACTACCAGGGGGGCAGTACTTC.

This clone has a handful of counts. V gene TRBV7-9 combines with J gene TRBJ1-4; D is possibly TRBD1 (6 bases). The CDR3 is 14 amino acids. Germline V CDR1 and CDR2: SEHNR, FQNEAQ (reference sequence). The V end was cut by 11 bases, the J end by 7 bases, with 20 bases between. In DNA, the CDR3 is TGTGCCTCTCGCTCGGGGGCTGATAGTGAAAAACTGTTTTTT. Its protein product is CASRSGADSEKLFF.

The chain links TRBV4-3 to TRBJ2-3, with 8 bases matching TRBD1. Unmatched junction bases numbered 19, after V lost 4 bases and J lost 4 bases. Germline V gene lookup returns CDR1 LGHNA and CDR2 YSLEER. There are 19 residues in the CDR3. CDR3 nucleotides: TGCGCCAGCAGCCCCCGCGATTTTCGGACAGGGACTTTCGCAGATACGCAGTATTTT. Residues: CASSPRDFRTGTFADTQYF.

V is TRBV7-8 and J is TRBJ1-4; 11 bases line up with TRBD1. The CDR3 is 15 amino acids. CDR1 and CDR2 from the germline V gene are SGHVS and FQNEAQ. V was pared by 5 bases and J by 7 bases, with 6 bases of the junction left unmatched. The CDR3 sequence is CASSLGQGASEKLFF. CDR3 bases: TGTGCCAGCAGCCTCGGACAGGGGGCAAGTGAAAAACTGTTTTTT. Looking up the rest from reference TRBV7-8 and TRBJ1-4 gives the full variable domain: GAGVSQSPRYKVAKRGQDVALRCDPISGHVSLFWYQQALGQGPEFLTYFQNEAQLDKSGLPSDRFFAERPEGSVSTLKIQRTQQEDSAVYLCASSLGQGASEKLFFGSGTQLSVL.

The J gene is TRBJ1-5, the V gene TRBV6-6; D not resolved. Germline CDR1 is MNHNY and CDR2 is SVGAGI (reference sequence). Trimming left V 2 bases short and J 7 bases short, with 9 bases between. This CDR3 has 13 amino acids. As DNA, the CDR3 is TGTGCCAGCAGTTACCCCCCCGACCAGCCCCAGCATTTT. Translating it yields CASSYPPDQPQHF.

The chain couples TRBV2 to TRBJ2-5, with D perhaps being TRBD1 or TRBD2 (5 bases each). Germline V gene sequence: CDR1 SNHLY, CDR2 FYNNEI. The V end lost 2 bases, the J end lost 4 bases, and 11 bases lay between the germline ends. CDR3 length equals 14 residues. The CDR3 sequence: CASSEYGGGETQYF. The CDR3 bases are TGTGCCAGCAGTGAATACGGTGGGGGAGAGACCCAGTACTTC.

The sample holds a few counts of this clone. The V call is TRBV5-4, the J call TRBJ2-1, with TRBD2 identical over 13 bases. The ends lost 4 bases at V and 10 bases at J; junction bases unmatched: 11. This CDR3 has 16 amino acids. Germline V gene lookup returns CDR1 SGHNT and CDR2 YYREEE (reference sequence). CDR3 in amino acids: CASSGVGTSGIWEQFF. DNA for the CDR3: TGTGCCAGCAGCGGGGTGGGGACTAGCGGGATCTGGGAGCAGTTCTTC.

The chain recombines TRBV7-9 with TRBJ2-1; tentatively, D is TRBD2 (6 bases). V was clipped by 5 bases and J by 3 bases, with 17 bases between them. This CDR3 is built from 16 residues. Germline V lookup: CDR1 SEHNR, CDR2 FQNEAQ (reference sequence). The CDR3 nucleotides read TGTGCCAGCAGCCCAATTTGGGGGGAACTCTACAATGAGCAGTTCTTC. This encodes CASSPIWGELYNEQFF.

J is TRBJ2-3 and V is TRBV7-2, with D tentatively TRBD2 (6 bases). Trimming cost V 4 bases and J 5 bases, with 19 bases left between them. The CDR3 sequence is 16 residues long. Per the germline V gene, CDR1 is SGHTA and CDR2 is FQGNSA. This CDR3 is CASSSQPGVYVDTQYF. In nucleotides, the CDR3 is TGTGCCAGCAGCTCCCAACCGGGGGTATACGTAGATACGCAGTATTTT.